This T cell receptor beta chain derives from a study of blood T cell repertoires in COVID-19. Under the authors' procedure: Amplification of reference gene primers provided the estimated nucleated cell counts. This table comes from immunoSEQ multiplex PCR, and its TCRdb copy is limited to in-frame clones, with some not included. V, J and clone size are taken as reported in that table, and D and trimming were inferred from the DNA itself. The sample records approximately 270,000 clones, 89% being singletons. Cohort allocation depended upon clinical history that participants reported. This CDR3 has 15 amino acids. Germline V gene lookup returns CDR1 KGHSH and CDR2 LQKENI. The junction had 11 bases not matched to a gene; V was cut back by 6 bases and J by 3 bases.

J is TRBJ2-7 and V is TRBV18, with 7 bases that match TRBD1. This receptor was identified in a woman aged 60-75 years who had recovered from COVID-19. The sequencing input was PBMCs or T cells enriched from blood (not recorded which). The CDR3: CASSLFGQAGYEQYF. The CDR3 nucleotides read TGTGCCAGCTCCCTATTCGGACAGGCGGGCTACGAGCAGTACTTC.